Below, 17 T cell receptor beta chains from the same sample are listed, as sequenced in a study of cytomegalovirus exposure and HLA in healthy donors. The primer mix had 60 Vbeta and 13 Jbeta primers. Sequencing used immunoSEQ multiplex PCR; TCRdb keeps in-frame clones, though not all of them. The repertoire includes 150,000 to 200,000 clones, roughly 72% of them detected once, and 2% to 2.5% sits in the top ten. The sequencing input was PBMCs. The receptors were sampled from a woman in her twenties or thirties in good health and CMV-seropositive.

The chain has TRBV5-6 and TRBJ2-2, with 9 positions matching TRBD1. The germline gives CDR1 SGHDT, CDR2 YYEEEE. Trimming cost V 2 bases and J 6 bases; bases outside gene matches: 5. This CDR3 is built from 15 residues. The CDR3 DNA sequence: TGTGCCAGCAGCTTCACAGGGGGCGCCCCCGGGGAGCTGTTTTTT. Translation gives CASSFTGGAPGELFF.

This rearrangement joins TRBV7-9 to TRBJ1-3; 10 bases agree with TRBD1. Looked up from germline, CDR1 is SEHNR and CDR2 is FQNEAQ (reference sequence). V shed 2 bases and J 4 bases; nucleotides not matched to a gene: 14. The CDR3 is 19 amino acids. Here the CDR3 reads CASSLISATGGKTGNTIYF. In DNA, the CDR3 is TGTGCCAGCAGCTTAATCTCCGCGACAGGGGGCAAGACGGGAAACACCATATATTTT.

Only one count was recorded for this clone. The gene calls are TRBV2 and TRBJ2-7; TRBD2 aligns across 7 bases. This CDR3 contains 12 residues. The V segment lost 7 bases and the J segment 7 bases; nucleotides outside the gene matches: 7. Germline V gene sequence: CDR1 SNHLY, CDR2 FYNNEI. The CDR3 nucleotides are TGTGCCAGCACCGTTGGGGGGGAAGAGCAGTACTTC. The encoded protein is CASTVGGEEQYF.

The gene calls are TRBV5-5 and TRBJ2-3; possibly TRBD1 for D (5 bases). Trimming removed 3 bases from V and 6 bases from J, with 14 bases in between. Per the germline V gene, CDR1 is SGHKS and CDR2 is YYEKEE (reference sequence). The length of the CDR3 is 14 residues. The CDR3: CASSWTRPWDTQYF. CDR3 bases: TGTGCCAGCAGCTGGACACGGCCGTGGGATACGCAGTATTTT.

The CDR3 spells CASSPGTGYYGYTF. In DNA, the CDR3 is TGTGCCAGCAGCCCCGGGACAGGCTACTATGGCTACACCTTC. The chain joins TRBV9 to TRBJ1-2; 8 positions match TRBD1. CDR1 SGDLS and CDR2 YYNGEE come from the germline V gene. Trimming took 4 bases from V and 3 from J; bases not matched to a gene: 5. The CDR3 spans 14 residues.

The chain carries TRBV15 and TRBJ2-7; 7 nucleotides match TRBD1. CDR1 LNHNV and CDR2 YYDKDF come from the germline V gene (reference sequence). Trimming removed 0 bases from V and 3 bases from J; junction bases left unmatched: 8. CDR3 size: 16 residues. In DNA, the CDR3 is TGTGCCACCAGCAGAGATTTAGGACAGGCCTTCTACGAGCAGTACTTC. Translating it yields CATSRDLGQAFYEQYF.

The rearrangement joins TRBV4-3 to TRBJ1-2, with 7 bases aligning to TRBD1. V shed 2 bases, J shed 7 bases, and the junction held 7 bases outside the gene matches. In germline, CDR1 is LGHNA, CDR2 YSLEER. This CDR3 spans 14 amino acids. The CDR3 bases are TGCGCCAGCAGCCAAATTTCTACAGGGGCTGGCTACACCTTC. It encodes CASSQISTGAGYTF.

V gene TRBV30 combines with J gene TRBJ1-5; 10 bases match TRBD1. The CDR3 runs to 14 residues. Germline assignment: CDR1 GTSNPN and CDR2 SVGIG (reference sequence). After removal of 5 bases from V and 3 bases from J, the junction contained 4 bases not matched to a gene. CDR3 in DNA: TGTGCCTGGTCGGGACAGGGGCCCAATCAGCCCCAGCATTTT. Amino acids: CAWSGQGPNQPQHF.

This sequence joins TRBV9 and TRBJ1-2, with a weak D call TRBD1 (5 bases). CDR3 length: 14 residues. V lost 4 bases to trimming and J lost 4 bases, with 14 bases between them. Per germline, CDR1 SGDLS and CDR2 YYNGEE. The chain's CDR3 is CASSPRGDSYGYTF. CDR3 in DNA: TGTGCCAGCAGCCCTCGGGGGGACTCCTATGGCTACACCTTC.

The chain employs TRBV7-8 and TRBJ2-2; no clear D. V lost 1 base, J lost 6 bases, and 6 bases lay in between. The CDR3 contains 13 residues. Germline assignment: CDR1 SGHVS and CDR2 FQNEAQ. The CDR3, as DNA: TGTGCCAGCAGCTTAGTCCTCCCCGGGGAGCTGTTTTTT. It is translated as CASSLVLPGELFF.

As to this clone: One end of the junction varies from germline; a read error may be responsible. The chain employs TRBV6-1 and TRBJ1-2, with 8 bases identical to TRBD1. This CDR3 is built from 16 residues. Germline CDR1 reads MNHNS; CDR2 reads SASEGT. This CDR3 reads CASNEPSQGAIYGYTF. For the CDR3, the DNA is TGTGCCAGCAATGAACCTTCCCAGGGGGCGATCTATGGCTACACCTTC.

This clone was seen a handful of times. The rearrangement uses TRBV19 and TRBJ2-7; TRBD2 agrees at 7 bases. CDR1 and CDR2 (germline): LNHDA, SQIVND (reference sequence). The V gene end was trimmed by 9 bases and the J gene end by 6 bases; junction bases not matched to a gene: 5. The CDR3 is 11 amino acids. CDR3 in DNA: TGTGCCAGGGCGGGGGAAAGCGAGCAGTACTTC. Protein: CARAGESEQYF.

V gene TRBV5-1 combines with J gene TRBJ1-6, with 10 bases that match TRBD1. After removal of 4 bases from V and 0 bases from J, the junction contained 7 bases not matched to a gene. The CDR3 sequence is 18 residues long. CDR1 is SGHRS and CDR2 is YFSETQ in the germline V gene. The CDR3 loop reads CASSPGQGTYSYNSPLHF. The CDR3 DNA follows: TGCGCCAGCAGCCCGGGACAGGGGACCTACTCCTATAATTCACCCCTCCACTTT.

In its sample, this clone was seen once. This chain uses TRBV13 with TRBJ2-3, with TRBD2 identical over 13 bases. V lost 1 base, J lost 2 bases, and 3 bases stayed unmatched. This CDR3 spans 17 amino acids. From germline, CDR1 is PRHDT and CDR2 FYEKMQ (reference sequence). CDR3 sequence: CASSLAGLAGFTDTQYF. CDR3 sequence (DNA): TGTGCCAGCAGCTTAGCGGGACTAGCGGGGTTCACAGATACGCAGTATTTT.

The CDR3 DNA is TGTGCCAGCAGTTACTCAGGGGCGGAGGGCTACACCTTC. Its translation: CASSYSGAEGYTF. This chain links TRBV6-5 with TRBJ1-2; D perhaps matches TRBD1 (5 bases). Per germline, CDR1 MNHEY and CDR2 SVGAGI. The CDR3 is 13 residues long. Trimming cost V 0 bases and J 8 bases, with 10 bases left between them.

The gene calls are TRBV6-1 and TRBJ1-2; 7 bases fit TRBD1. The CDR3 has 12 amino acids. CDR1 and CDR2 from the germline V gene are MNHNS and SASEGT. V was clipped by 11 bases and J by 8 bases; unmatched bases: 11. The DNA of the CDR3 is TGTGCCGGGTACAGGGGCGGGACGGGCTACACCTTC. Residues: CAGYRGGTGYTF.

This sequence joins TRBV6-5 and TRBJ2-7; 7 nucleotides agree with TRBD2. The CDR3 length is 13 residues. The germline V gene encodes CDR1 MNHEY and CDR2 SVGAGI. V trimming: 6 bases; J trimming: 2 bases; junction bases outside the gene matches: 4. This chain's CDR3 is CASRKSGAYEQYF. CDR3 sequence (DNA): TGTGCCAGCAGAAAAAGCGGGGCCTACGAGCAGTACTTC.